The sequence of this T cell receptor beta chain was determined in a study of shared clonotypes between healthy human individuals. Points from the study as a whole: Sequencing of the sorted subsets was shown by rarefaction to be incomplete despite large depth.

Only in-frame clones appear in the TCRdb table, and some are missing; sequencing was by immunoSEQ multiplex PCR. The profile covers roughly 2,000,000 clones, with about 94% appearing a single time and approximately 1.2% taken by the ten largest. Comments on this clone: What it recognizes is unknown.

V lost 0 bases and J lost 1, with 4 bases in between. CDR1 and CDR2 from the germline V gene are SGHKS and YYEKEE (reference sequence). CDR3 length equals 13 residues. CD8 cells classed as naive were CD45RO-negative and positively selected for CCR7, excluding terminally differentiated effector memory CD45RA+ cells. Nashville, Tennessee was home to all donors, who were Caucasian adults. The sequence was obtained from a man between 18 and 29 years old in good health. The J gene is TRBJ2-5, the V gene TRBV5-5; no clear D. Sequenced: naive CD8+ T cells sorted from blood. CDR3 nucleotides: TGTGCCAGCAGCTTGGACATCCAAGAGACCCAGTACTTC. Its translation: CASSLDIQETQYF.